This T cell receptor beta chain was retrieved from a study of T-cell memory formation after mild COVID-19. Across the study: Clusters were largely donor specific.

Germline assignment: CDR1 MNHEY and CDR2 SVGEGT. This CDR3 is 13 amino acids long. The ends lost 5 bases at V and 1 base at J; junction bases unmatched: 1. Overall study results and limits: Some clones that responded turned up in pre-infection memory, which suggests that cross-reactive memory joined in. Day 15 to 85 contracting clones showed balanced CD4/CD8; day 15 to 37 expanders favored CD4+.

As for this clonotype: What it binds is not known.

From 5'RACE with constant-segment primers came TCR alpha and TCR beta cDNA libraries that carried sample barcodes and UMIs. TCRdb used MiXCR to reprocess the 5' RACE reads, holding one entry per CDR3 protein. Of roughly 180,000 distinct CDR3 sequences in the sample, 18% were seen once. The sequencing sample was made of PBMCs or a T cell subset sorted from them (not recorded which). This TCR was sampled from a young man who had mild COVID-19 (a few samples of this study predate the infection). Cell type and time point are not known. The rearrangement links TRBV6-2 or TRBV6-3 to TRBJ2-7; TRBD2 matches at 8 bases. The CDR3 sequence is CASSPSGSYEQYV. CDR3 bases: TGTGCCAGCAGTCCTAGCGGGTCCTACGAGCAGTACGTC.